Following are 24 T cell receptor beta chains from one sample sequenced in a study of molecular identifiers for immune sequencing clone quantification. TCRdb analysed the PCR reads with MiXCR anew, one entry per CDR3 protein. The sample has about 500,000 distinct CDR3 sequences; 20% to 25% are singletons. The sample comprised naive CD8+ T cells from blood, with Jurkat cell RNA spiked in. Noted subset: FACS-sorted CD8+CD4-CCR7+CD45RA+ naive T cells. The receptors here all came from a human donor in good health. Some libraries in this study had Jurkat cell RNA spiked in.

This chain joins TRBV4-1 and TRBJ2-7, with 7 bases that match TRBD2. This CDR3 contains 15 residues. Trimming took 4 bases from V and 0 from J; bases not matched to a gene: 6. CDR1 MGHRA and CDR2 YSYEKL come from the germline V gene. CDR3 residues: CASSPQQRGSYEQYF. The CDR3 region has the DNA TGCGCCAGCAGCCCGCAGCAGCGGGGCTCCTACGAGCAGTACTTC.

This clonotype was counted ten times or more. The chain has TRBV7-9 and TRBJ1-5; no reliable D call. Between the trimmed V and J ends, which lost 3 bases and 5 bases, there was a span of 14 bases. Germline assignment: CDR1 SEHNR and CDR2 FQNEAQ (reference sequence). The CDR3 has 15 residues. CDR3 DNA: TGTGCCAGCAGCTTGGGAGGGTTGGGCGATCAGCCCCAGCATTTT. It translates to CASSLGGLGDQPQHF.

This clonotype was detected ten times or more. The chain has TRBV4-1 and TRBJ1-5; D possibly corresponds to TRBD1 (5 bases). The CDR3 is 15 residues long. V was pared by 0 bases and J by 7 bases, with 13 bases between. Germline CDR1 and CDR2: MGHRA and YSYEKL. CDR3 sequence (DNA): TGCGCCAGCAGCCAAGAAGGGGATTCGGGACAGCCCCAGCATTTT. It is translated as CASSQEGDSGQPQHF.

This clonotype was seen only a few times. J is TRBJ2-3 and V is TRBV27; perhaps D is TRBD1 or TRBD2 (5 bases each). Germline CDR1 is MNHEY and CDR2 is SMNVEV (reference sequence). Trimming took off 5 bases at V and 8 bases at J, with 11 bases between the two ends. The length of the CDR3 is 12 residues. CDR3 DNA: TGTGCCAGCAGTGCAACTGGGGGTACGCAGTATTTT. Residues: CASSATGGTQYF.

Many counts were recorded for this clonotype. The chain carries TRBV28 and TRBJ2-3; 9 nucleotides match TRBD2. The J segment lost 5 bases and the V segment lost 5 bases, leaving 8 bases of the junction unmatched. Germline V gives CDR1 MDHEN, CDR2 SYDVKM. This CDR3 comprises 15 residues. CDR3 coding DNA: TGTGCCAGCAGTCCCCCGTTAGCGGGAGTAGATACGCAGTATTTT. Encoded protein: CASSPPLAGVDTQYF.

Comment on this clonotype: Given a much more abundant clone one base away, this may be a read error. The chain is built from TRBV14 and TRBJ2-7; TRBD1 matches 8 bases. The CDR3 is 13 amino acids. Germline loops: CDR1 SGHDN, CDR2 FVKESK. In nucleotides, the CDR3 is TGTGCCAACAGCCCACAGGGGGTCGACGAGCAGTACTTC. Translating gives CANSPQGVDEQYF.

This clonotype was seen many times. The V call is TRBV7-9, the J call TRBJ2-2; no firm D call. V was trimmed by 3 bases and J by 6 bases, leaving 14 bases between them. The CDR3 is 15 residues long. Germline assignment: CDR1 SEHNR and CDR2 FQNEAQ (reference sequence). CDR3 nucleotide sequence: TGTGCCAGCAGCTTCGCTACGACGGGTCCCGGGGAGCTGTTTTTT. This codes for CASSFATTGPGELFF.

The sample holds a few counts of this clonotype. This sequence joins TRBV10-2 and TRBJ2-3, with TRBD2 matching 7 bases. Germline V gene sequence: CDR1 WSHSY, CDR2 SAAADI. J gave up 0 bases and V 0 bases, and 15 bases lay outside the gene matches. The CDR3 length is 20 residues. The CDR3 sequence is CASSESTTISGFLSTDTQYF. The CDR3 DNA follows: TGCGCCAGCAGTGAGTCCACAACTATTAGCGGGTTCTTAAGCACAGATACGCAGTATTTT.

This clonotype has only a few counts. The chain uses TRBV19 and TRBJ2-5; weak D call: TRBD1 (6 bases). This CDR3 has 12 amino acids. V lost 2 bases and J lost 5, with 6 bases in between. Germline loops: CDR1 LNHDA, CDR2 SQIVND (reference sequence). Here the CDR3 DNA reads TGTGCCAGTAGTATAACAGGGGAGACCCAGTACTTC. Protein: CASSITGETQYF.

The chain is built from TRBV7-9 and TRBJ1-1; D is ambiguous. Trimming removed 2 bases from V and 3 bases from J, with 13 bases in between. The V gene's germline CDR1 is SEHNR and CDR2 FQNEAQ (reference sequence). This CDR3 has 15 amino acids. The CDR3 DNA follows: TGTGCCAGCAGCTTAATCCGCCCTCTTGACACTGAAGCTTTCTTT. It yields the protein CASSLIRPLDTEAFF.

This clonotype was observed once. A much larger clone differs by one base, so this may be a read error. The chain links TRBV7-2 to TRBJ2-5; no definite D call. This CDR3 is built from 13 residues. Germline CDR1 reads SGHTA; CDR2 reads FQGNSA. The CDR3, as DNA: TGTGCCAGCAACTACGTAGAGGCGGAGACCCAGTGCTTC. It encodes CASNYVEAETQCF.

The V gene is TRBV12-5, the J gene TRBJ2-3, with D unclear. The CDR3 contains 17 residues. Trimming took 5 bases from V and 6 from J, leaving 24 bases between them. Germline V gives CDR1 LGHNT, CDR2 FRNRAP. Here the CDR3 reads CASGPPMTTDDGDTQYF. The CDR3 DNA reads TGTGCTAGTGGTCCACCCATGACAACCGATGATGGGGATACGCAGTATTTT.

This clonotype has just a few counts. The chain employs TRBV6-2 or TRBV6-3 and TRBJ2-7; no clear D gene. This CDR3 spans 13 amino acids. Trimming cost V 4 bases and J 2 bases, with 9 bases left between them. Germline CDR1 MNHEY, CDR2 SVGEGT. CDR3 protein: CASSSDMPYEQYF. The CDR3, as DNA: TGTGCCAGCAGTTCCGACATGCCCTACGAGCAGTACTTC.

This clonotype was detected only a few times. The chain couples TRBV3-1 to TRBJ1-5; tentative D call: TRBD1 (5 bases). V was clipped by 1 base and J by 7 bases, with 11 bases between them. There are 14 residues in the CDR3. Germline CDR1 and CDR2: LGHDT and YNNKEL (reference sequence). CDR3 loop: CASSQAGGNQPQHF. CDR3 bases: TGTGCCAGCAGCCAAGCTGGGGGAAACCAGCCCCAGCATTTT.

This clonotype was seen a few times. V gene TRBV2 combines with J gene TRBJ2-5; D ambiguous. Trimming shortened V by 0 bases and J by 5 bases, and 7 bases separated the two germline ends. Germline V gene sequence: CDR1 SNHLY, CDR2 FYNNEI. This CDR3 has 13 residues. CDR3: CASSEAPWETQYF. CDR3 coding DNA: TGTGCCAGCAGTGAAGCGCCATGGGAGACCCAGTACTTC.

This clonotype was observed at least ten times. V is TRBV7-9 and J is TRBJ2-3, with TRBD1 matching 7 bases. Germline trimming cut 6 bases from V and 0 bases from J; bases unmatched to any gene: 12. The CDR3 extends over 17 amino acids. Germline-derived CDR1 and CDR2 are SEHNR and FQNEAQ (reference sequence). The CDR3 sequence: CASSPNFGTASTDTQYF. The CDR3 coding sequence is TGTGCCAGCAGTCCAAACTTCGGGACAGCAAGCACAGATACGCAGTATTTT.

The sample holds one count of this clonotype. This may be a read error, as it is one base from a much larger clone. The chain joins TRBV9 to TRBJ2-1; 7 bases are a match to TRBD2. The CDR3 is 15 residues long. Germline loops: CDR1 SGDLS, CDR2 YYNGEE. This chain's CDR3 is CAGSASGINYNEQFF. The DNA of the CDR3 is TGTGCCGGCAGCGCGAGCGGGATAAATTACAATGAGCAGTTCTTC.

The CDR3 nucleotides are TGTGCCAGCAGTGACTGGGCTTTTTCTTTCTTT. Translation: CASSDWAFSFF. This rearrangement joins TRBV6-1 to TRBJ1-1; D remains ambiguous. This CDR3 comprises 11 residues. V lost 3 bases and J 12 bases, leaving 11 bases between the germline ends. Germline CDR1 and CDR2: MNHNS and SASEGT.

This clonotype appeared many times. The gene calls are TRBV21-1 and TRBJ2-5. TRBV21-1 is a pseudogene locus. The CDR3 sequence is 13 residues long. CDR3 sequence reads: CASSKVDQETQYF. The DNA for the CDR3 is TGTGCCAGCAGCAAAGTAGACCAAGAGACCCAGTACTTC.

This clonotype came up many times. The chain joins TRBV10-3 to TRBJ2-7; maybe TRBD2 (6 bases). The CDR3 loop spans 13 amino acids. CDR1 and CDR2 (germline): ENHRY, SYGVKD. Trimming left V 3 bases short and J 4 bases short, with 10 bases between. The CDR3 loop reads CAISDTSGYEQYF. The CDR3 DNA is TGTGCCATCAGTGATACGAGCGGGTACGAGCAGTACTTC.

To note about this clonotype: A much more abundant neighbour one base away suggests this may be a read error. V is TRBV9 and J is TRBJ2-3; D is perhaps TRBD2 (6 bases). Per the germline V gene, CDR1 is SGDLS and CDR2 is YYNGEE. The ends were cut back, 5 bases at V and 0 bases at J, with 16 bases in the middle. The CDR3 loop spans 16 amino acids. CDR3 nucleotide sequence: TGTGCCAGCAGTCGTCTGGACGGGGGAAGCACAGATACGCAGTATTTT. Its protein is CASSRLDGGSTDTQYF.

This clonotype occurred many times. V gene TRBV7-2 combines with J gene TRBJ2-3; D remains ambiguous. Trimming took off 5 bases at V and 5 bases at J, with 11 bases between the two ends. CDR1 is SGHTA and CDR2 is FQGNSA in the germline V gene. The CDR3 covers 13 residues. CDR3 DNA: TGTGCCAGCAGCCTGCCCCCGGGAGATACGCAGTATTTT. It is translated as CASSLPPGDTQYF.

This clonotype was observed at least ten times. V and J are TRBV9 and TRBJ1-1; 7 bases line up with TRBD1. The junction had 7 bases not matched to a gene; V was cut back by 2 bases and J by 6 bases. The length of the CDR3 is 14 residues. Germline values: CDR1 SGDLS, CDR2 YYNGEE. The CDR3 DNA follows: TGTGCCAGCAGCGTGGCCTCGACAGGGCCTGAAGCTTTCTTT. Translating it yields CASSVASTGPEAFF. Complete variable domain (other parts from reference TRBV9 and TRBJ1-1): DSGVTQTPKHLITATGQRVTLRCSPRSGDLSVYWYQQSLDQGLQFLIQYYNGEERAKGNILERFSAQQFPDLHSELNLSSLELGDSALYFCASSVASTGPEAFFGQGTRLTVV.

This clonotype has only a few counts. The gene calls are TRBV20-1 and TRBJ1-6; D might be TRBD1 (5 bases). In germline, CDR1 is DFQATT, CDR2 SNEGSKA (reference sequence). The V end was cut by 5 bases, the J end by 4 bases, with 12 bases between. The CDR3 has 14 residues. DNA for the CDR3: TGCAGTGCTTGGGGCGGGGCGTATAATTCACCCCTCCACTTT. Its translation: CSAWGGAYNSPLHF.